Following are 27 T cell receptor beta chains from one sample sequenced in a study of blood T cells in healthy people across ages. PCR was performed a second time for 7 to 11 cycles using a sample-barcoded 5' primer and a J-beta primer mix. MiXCR, applied by TCRdb to the 5' RACE reads, yields one record per CDR3 protein. The sample gives under 800,000 distinct CDR3 sequences, around a fifth of which show up once; 3.5% to 4% is in the top ten. The sample taken for sequencing was blood. All receptors derive from a man between 65 and 79 years old in good health.

The chain couples TRBV28 to TRBJ2-7; tentatively, D is TRBD1 (5 bases). The CDR3 is made up of 11 amino acids. Germline CDR1 reads MDHEN; CDR2 reads SYDVKM. V lost 10 bases, J lost 2 bases, and 9 bases lay in between. The CDR3 is CAIQGTYEQYF. CDR3 coding DNA: TGTGCCATCCAGGGCACCTACGAGCAGTACTTC.

The J gene is TRBJ1-2, the V gene TRBV7-3; unclear D gene. Trimming removed 0 bases at V and 5 bases at J, with 16 bases between. Germline CDR1 SGHTA, CDR2 FQGTGA. The CDR3 contains 16 residues. The CDR3 region has the DNA TGTGCCAGCAGCTTAACAGTCGCAGACACTTATTATGGCTACACCTTC. It specifies CASSLTVADTYYGYTF.

At least ten counts were recorded for this clonotype. The chain uses TRBV5-1 and TRBJ2-5; TRBD1 matches 11 bases. The CDR3 totals 15 residues. The ends lost 2 bases at V and 5 bases at J; junction bases unmatched: 5. The V gene's germline CDR1 is SGHRS and CDR2 YFSETQ. The CDR3, as DNA: TGCGCCAGCAGCTTCGGACAGGGGGCGATGGAGACCCAGTACTTC. Translation gives CASSFGQGAMETQYF.

This clonotype was counted only a few times. This chain connects TRBV6-1 to TRBJ1-1, with D possibly being TRBD1 (5 bases). The V gene lost 7 bases and the J gene lost 3 bases, with 9 bases spanning the gap. The germline V gene encodes CDR1 MNHNS and CDR2 SASEGT. The CDR3 contains 12 residues. CDR3 sequence reads: CASKGRDTEAFF. CDR3 sequence (DNA): TGTGCCAGCAAGGGGAGGGACACTGAAGCTTTCTTT.

This clonotype was found a few times. The chain uses TRBV10-3 and TRBJ2-1, with D possibly TRBD2 on 5 matching bases. Trimming left V 4 bases short and J 2 bases short, with 15 bases between. The CDR3 sequence is 16 residues long. CDR1 and CDR2 from the germline V gene are ENHRY and SYGVKD. Here the CDR3 DNA reads TGTGCCATCAGTGCGATAGACGGACTGACCTACAATGAGCAGTTCTTC. Translating it yields CAISAIDGLTYNEQFF.

This clonotype has ten or more counts. The chain couples TRBV12-3 or TRBV12-4 to TRBJ2-5; D unclear. This CDR3 has 11 residues. The V and J ends lost 5 bases and 4 bases respectively, with 5 bases between them. CDR3 nucleotide sequence: TGTGCCAGCAGTGCCGGAGAGACCCAGTACTTC. Protein product: CASSAGETQYF.

This clonotype has a count of ten or more. The rearrangement links TRBV7-2 to TRBJ2-1, with TRBD2 matching over 11 bases. Germline loops: CDR1 SGHTA, CDR2 FQGNSA. The junction had 4 bases not matched to a gene; V was cut back by 6 bases and J by 0 bases. The CDR3 is 16 residues long. CDR3: CASRPTSGSSYNEQFF. DNA for the CDR3: TGTGCCAGCAGGCCTACTAGCGGGAGCTCCTACAATGAGCAGTTCTTC.

This chain uses TRBV20-1 with TRBJ2-7, with 9 bases aligning to TRBD1. CDR1 DFQATT and CDR2 SNEGSKA come from the germline V gene (reference sequence). The CDR3 is made up of 11 amino acids. CDR3 sequence: CRGTGNYEQYF. CDR3 coding DNA: TGCAGAGGGACAGGGAACTACGAGCAGTACTTC.

This clonotype was detected ten times or more. The chain combines TRBV20-1 with TRBJ2-2, with unresolved D. CDR1 is DFQATT and CDR2 is SNEGSKA in the germline V gene (reference sequence). V was trimmed by 6 bases and J by 7 bases, leaving 9 bases between them. The CDR3 has 11 amino acids. CDR3 residues: CSAIEGGELFF. The CDR3 bases are TGCAGTGCCATCGAAGGCGGGGAGCTGTTTTTT.

This clonotype occurred many times. V gene TRBV18 combines with J gene TRBJ2-5; a weak D match, TRBD1 (6 bases). The length of the CDR3 is 14 residues. Germline V lookup: CDR1 KGHSH, CDR2 LQKENI. V lost 3 bases and J 2 bases, leaving 10 bases between the germline ends. The CDR3 sequence: CASSPGQSQETQYF. CDR3 in DNA: TGTGCCAGCTCACCTGGACAGAGTCAAGAGACCCAGTACTTC.

This clonotype appeared a few times. CDR3 region: CASSVAASGYNEQFF. Written as DNA, the CDR3 is TGTGCCAGCAGCGTAGCGGCTAGCGGTTACAATGAGCAGTTCTTC. The chain combines TRBV9 with TRBJ2-1; TRBD2 aligns across 7 bases. Germline V gene lookup returns CDR1 SGDLS and CDR2 YYNGEE. This CDR3 contains 15 residues. J was trimmed by 4 bases and V by 0 bases; bases with no gene match: 4.

This clonotype appeared a few times. V and J are TRBV20-1 and TRBJ2-3; 11 bases match TRBD2. The CDR3 extends over 13 amino acids. Germline V CDR1 and CDR2: DFQATT, SNEGSKA (reference sequence). V shed 8 bases and J 3 bases; nucleotides not matched to a gene: 4. The CDR3 loop reads CSPLAGGTDTQYF. In nucleotides, the CDR3 is TGCAGTCCCCTAGCGGGAGGAACAGATACGCAGTATTTT.

The chain uses TRBV7-9 and TRBJ2-7; TRBD1 matches at 7 bases. The end of the DNA aligns better with TRBJ2-1, so the J call may be wrong. The CDR3 loop spans 15 amino acids. Germline V gene data show CDR1 as SEHNR and CDR2 as FQNEAQ (reference sequence). The CDR3 DNA reads TGTGCCAGCAGCTTAGCATCGGGACAGTCCAATGAGCAGTTCTTC. Its translation: CASSLASGQSNEQFF.

The V gene is TRBV12-3 or TRBV12-4, the J gene TRBJ1-2; 9 bases map to TRBD1. The CDR3 extends over 14 amino acids. Trimming at V came to 6 bases and at J to 4 bases, leaving 6 bases not matched to a gene. The CDR3 bases are TGTGCCAGCAGCATGGACAGGGGCGGCTATGGCTACACCTTC. Translation gives CASSMDRGGYGYTF.

By share, this clonotype ranks as medium-sized. This chain joins TRBV7-9 and TRBJ2-7, with D unresolved. The CDR3 contains 13 residues. Germline V gene lookup returns CDR1 SEHNR and CDR2 FQNEAQ (reference sequence). Trimming stripped 8 bases from V and 5 bases from J, with 16 bases between. The CDR3 bases are TGTGCCAGCGTTGGGATAGGTTGGGACGAGCAGTACTTC. This codes for CASVGIGWDEQYF. Full variable domain (outside the CDR3, taken from reference TRBV7-9 and TRBJ2-7): DTGVSQNPRHKITKRGQNVTFRCDPISEHNRLYWYRQTLGQGPEFLTYFQNEAQLEKSRLLSDRFSAERPKGSFSTLEIQRTEQGDSAMYLCASVGIGWDEQYFGPGTRLTVT.

The chain links TRBV10-3 to TRBJ2-1, with 13 bases matching TRBD2. The J call may be wrong; the DNA end is better matched by TRBJ2-7. The germline V gene encodes CDR1 ENHRY and CDR2 SYGVKD. The CDR3 is 15 amino acids. CDR3 region: CAITRGLAGAYEQYF. For the CDR3, the DNA is TGTGCCATCACCAGAGGACTAGCGGGAGCCTACGAGCAGTACTTC.

The rearrangement uses TRBV7-9 and TRBJ2-1; D possibly corresponds to TRBD1 (8 bases). V was cut by 5 bases and J by 3 bases, with 26 bases left in between. Germline V CDR1 and CDR2: SEHNR, FQNEAQ (reference sequence). The CDR3 contains 19 residues. CDR3 sequence: CASSPNRGMELANYNEQFF. The CDR3, as DNA: TGTGCCAGCAGCCCTAACAGGGGGATGGAACTAGCGAACTACAATGAGCAGTTCTTC.

The chain links TRBV5-4 to TRBJ1-2; 11 positions match TRBD1. The CDR3 has 15 residues. The ends lost 4 bases at V and 6 bases at J; junction bases unmatched: 8. Germline loops: CDR1 SGHNT, CDR2 YYREEE (reference sequence). As DNA, the CDR3 is TGTGCCAGCAGCCCCCCGGGACAGGGGGACGATGGCTACACCTTC. Translation: CASSPPGQGDDGYTF.

This clonotype turned up a few times. This sequence joins TRBV7-6 and TRBJ1-6; possibly TRBD1 for D (5 bases). V was shortened by 5 bases and J by 6 bases, with 14 bases between the two germline ends. This CDR3 region has 15 residues. Germline CDR1 SGHVS, CDR2 FNYEAQ. CDR3 nucleotides: TGTGCCAGCAGCCCCGGGACCCTCACTAATTCACCCCTCCACTTT. Its translation is CASSPGTLTNSPLHF. The full variable domain, with the rest looked up from reference TRBV7-6 and TRBJ1-6, is GAGVSQSPRYKVTKRGQDVALRCDPISGHVSLYWYRQALGQGPEFLTYFNYEAQQDKSGLPNDRFSAERPEGSISTLTIQRTEQRDSAMYRCASSPGTLTNSPLHFGNGTRLTVT.

This clonotype came up a few times. V gene TRBV5-1 combines with J gene TRBJ2-5, with 16 bases identical to TRBD2. This CDR3 has 17 residues. The germline V gene has CDR1 SGHRS and CDR2 YFSETQ. V lost 5 bases to trimming and J lost 2 bases; unmatched junction nucleotides: 6. The CDR3 DNA is TGCGCCAGCAGTCCGGGACTAGCGGGAGGGGTGCAAGAGACCCAGTACTTC. It specifies CASSPGLAGGVQETQYF.

This rearrangement joins TRBV19 to TRBJ1-5, with D unclear. This CDR3 has 13 amino acids. Per the germline V gene, CDR1 is LNHDA and CDR2 is SQIVND (reference sequence). Trimming removed 4 bases from V and 0 bases from J, with 4 bases in between. The CDR3 sequence: CASSRNSNQPQHF. CDR3 bases: TGTGCCAGTAGTAGGAATAGCAATCAGCCCCAGCATTTT.

The chain is built from TRBV6-2 or TRBV6-3 and TRBJ1-3; TRBD1 matches 7 bases. The V gene end was trimmed by 6 bases and the J gene end by 4 bases; junction bases not matched to a gene: 9. The CDR3 loop spans 15 amino acids. Germline V gene lookup returns CDR1 MNHEY and CDR2 SVGEGT. CDR3 protein: CASRESGTAGNTIYF. In DNA form, the CDR3 reads TGTGCCAGCAGAGAATCCGGGACAGCGGGAAACACCATATATTTT.

The V gene is TRBV5-1, the J gene TRBJ2-5; TRBD2 is a possible D gene (6 bases). With the DNA end fitting TRBJ2-1 better, the J assignment may be wrong. Germline V gene data show CDR1 as SGHRS and CDR2 as YFSETQ. The CDR3 loop spans 15 amino acids. The CDR3 loop is CASSLDPTRGNEQFF. The DNA of the CDR3 is TGCGCCAGCAGCTTGGATCCGACTAGGGGCAATGAGCAGTTCTTC.

J is TRBJ2-3 and V is TRBV12-3 or TRBV12-4, with D possibly matching TRBD2 (5 bases). CDR3 length: 15 residues. V lost 2 bases and J 0 bases, leaving 9 bases between the germline ends. The CDR3 bases are TGTGCCAGCAGTTTAAACAGAGGGAGCACAGATACGCAGTATTTT. This encodes CASSLNRGSTDTQYF.

V gene TRBV5-1 combines with J gene TRBJ2-5; 9 bases align to TRBD2. Germline values: CDR1 SGHRS, CDR2 YFSETQ. The CDR3 has 15 amino acids. J was trimmed by 2 bases and V by 4 bases; bases with no gene match: 6. Written as DNA, the CDR3 is TGCGCCAGCAGCGATAGCGGGGGCATTCAAGAGACCCAGTACTTC. Its translation is CASSDSGGIQETQYF.

The chain carries TRBV20-1 and TRBJ1-2, with D perhaps TRBD1 (5 bases). CDR1 and CDR2 from the germline V gene are DFQATT and SNEGSKA (reference sequence). This CDR3 contains 13 residues. The V end lost 6 bases, the J end lost 0 bases, and 11 bases lay between the germline ends. CDR3 protein: CSAATTANYGYTF. CDR3 nucleotides: TGCAGTGCAGCCACGACAGCTAACTATGGCTACACCTTC.

The chain carries TRBV20-1 and TRBJ2-1; 13 nucleotides align to TRBD2. Germline V gene lookup returns CDR1 DFQATT and CDR2 SNEGSKA (reference sequence). The length of the CDR3 is 17 residues. V dropped 6 bases and J dropped 2; count of bases not matched to a gene: 10. This CDR3 reads CSAQGLAGVSAYNEQFF. DNA of the CDR3: TGCAGTGCCCAAGGACTAGCGGGAGTCAGCGCCTACAATGAGCAGTTCTTC.